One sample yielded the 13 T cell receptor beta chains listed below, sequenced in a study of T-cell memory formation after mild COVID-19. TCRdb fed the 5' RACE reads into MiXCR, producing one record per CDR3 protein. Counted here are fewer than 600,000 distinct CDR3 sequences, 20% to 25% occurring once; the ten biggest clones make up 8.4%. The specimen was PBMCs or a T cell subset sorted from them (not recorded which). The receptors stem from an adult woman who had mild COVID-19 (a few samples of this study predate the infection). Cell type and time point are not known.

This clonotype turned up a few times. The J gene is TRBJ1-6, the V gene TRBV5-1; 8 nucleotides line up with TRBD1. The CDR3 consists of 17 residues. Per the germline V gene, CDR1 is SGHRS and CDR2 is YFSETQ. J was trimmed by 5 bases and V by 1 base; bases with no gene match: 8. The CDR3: CASSLKPGQEHNSPLHF. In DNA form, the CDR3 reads TGCGCCAGCAGCTTGAAACCGGGACAGGAGCATAATTCACCCCTCCACTTT.

For the CDR3, the DNA is TGCGCCAGCAGCCGGACCAGACAGGGGTTAACTGAAGCTTTCTTT. Its protein product is CASSRTRQGLTEAFF. This sequence joins TRBV4-1 and TRBJ1-1; 8 bases are shared with TRBD1. CDR1 is MGHRA, CDR2 YSYEKL, per germline. The J segment lost 5 bases and the V segment lost 4 bases, leaving 9 bases of the junction unmatched. The CDR3 sequence is 15 residues long.

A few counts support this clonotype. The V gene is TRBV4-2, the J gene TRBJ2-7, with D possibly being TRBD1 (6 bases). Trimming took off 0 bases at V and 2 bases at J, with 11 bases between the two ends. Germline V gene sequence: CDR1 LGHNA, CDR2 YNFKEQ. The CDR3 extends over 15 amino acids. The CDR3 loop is CASSQDQGPTYEQYF. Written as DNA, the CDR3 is TGTGCCAGCAGCCAAGATCAGGGGCCAACCTACGAGCAGTACTTC.

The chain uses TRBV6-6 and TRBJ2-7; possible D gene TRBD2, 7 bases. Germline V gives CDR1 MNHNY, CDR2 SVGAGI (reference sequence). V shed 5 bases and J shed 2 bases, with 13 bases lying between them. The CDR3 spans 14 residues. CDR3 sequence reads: CASSKGGAPYEQYF. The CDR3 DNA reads TGTGCCAGCAGTAAGGGGGGGGCCCCCTACGAGCAGTACTTC.

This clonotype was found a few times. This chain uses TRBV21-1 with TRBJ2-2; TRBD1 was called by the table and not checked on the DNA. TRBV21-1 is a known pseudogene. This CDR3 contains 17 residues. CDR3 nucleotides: TGTGCCAGCGCTGAGGGGACAGCGTTACAGAACACCGGGGAGCTGTTTTTT. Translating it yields CASAEGTALQNTGELFF.

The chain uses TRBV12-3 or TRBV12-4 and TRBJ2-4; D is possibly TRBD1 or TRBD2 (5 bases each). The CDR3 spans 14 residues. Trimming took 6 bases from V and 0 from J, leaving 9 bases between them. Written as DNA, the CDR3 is TGTGCCAGCAGAAGGGACCTAGCCAAAAACATTCAGTACTTC. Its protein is CASRRDLAKNIQYF.

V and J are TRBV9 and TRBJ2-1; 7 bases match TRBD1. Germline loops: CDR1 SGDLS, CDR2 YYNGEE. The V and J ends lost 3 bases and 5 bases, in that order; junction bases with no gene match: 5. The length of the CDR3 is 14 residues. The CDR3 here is CASSALQGDNEQFF. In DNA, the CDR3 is TGTGCCAGCAGCGCGCTTCAGGGGGACAATGAGCAGTTCTTC. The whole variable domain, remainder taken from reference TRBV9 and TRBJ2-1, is DSGVTQTPKHLITATGQRVTLRCSPRSGDLSVYWYQQSLDQGLQFLIQYYNGEERAKGNILERFSAQQFPDLHSELNLSSLELGDSALYFCASSALQGDNEQFFGPGTRLTVL.

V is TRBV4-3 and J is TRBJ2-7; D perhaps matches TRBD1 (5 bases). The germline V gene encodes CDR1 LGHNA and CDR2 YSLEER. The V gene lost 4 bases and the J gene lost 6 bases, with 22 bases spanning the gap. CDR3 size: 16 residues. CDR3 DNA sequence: TGCGCCAGCAGCCCGAAGTTAACGGTTCCAGGGCTCGAGCAGTACTTC. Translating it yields CASSPKLTVPGLEQYF.

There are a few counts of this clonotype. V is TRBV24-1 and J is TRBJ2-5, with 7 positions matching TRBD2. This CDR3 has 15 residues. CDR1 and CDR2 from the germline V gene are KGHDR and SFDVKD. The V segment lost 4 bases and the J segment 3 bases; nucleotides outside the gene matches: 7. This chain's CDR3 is CATSESGAGKETQYF. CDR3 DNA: TGTGCCACCAGTGAAAGCGGGGCGGGAAAAGAGACCCAGTACTTC.

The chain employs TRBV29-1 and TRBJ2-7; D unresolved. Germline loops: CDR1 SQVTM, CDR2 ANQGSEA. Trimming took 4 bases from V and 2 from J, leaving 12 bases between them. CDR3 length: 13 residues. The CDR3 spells CSVVGVGTYEQYF. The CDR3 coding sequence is TGCAGCGTTGTTGGGGTGGGCACCTACGAGCAGTACTTC.

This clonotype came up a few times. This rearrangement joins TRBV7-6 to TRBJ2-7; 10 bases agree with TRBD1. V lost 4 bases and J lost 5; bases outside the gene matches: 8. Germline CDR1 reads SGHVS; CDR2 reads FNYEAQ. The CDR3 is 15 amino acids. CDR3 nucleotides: TGTGCCAGCAGCTCTACCGGGACAGGGGAACACGAGCAGTACTTC. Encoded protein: CASSSTGTGEHEQYF. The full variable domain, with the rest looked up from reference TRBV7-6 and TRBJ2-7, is GAGVSQSPRYKVTKRGQDVALRCDPISGHVSLYWYRQALGQGPEFLTYFNYEAQQDKSGLPNDRFSAERPEGSISTLTIQRTEQRDSAMYRCASSSTGTGEHEQYFGPGTRLTVT.

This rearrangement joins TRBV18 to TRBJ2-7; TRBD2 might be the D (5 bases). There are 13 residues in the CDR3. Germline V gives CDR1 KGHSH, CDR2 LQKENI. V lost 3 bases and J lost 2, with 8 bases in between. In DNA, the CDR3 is TGTGCCAGCTCACCCGGGGATACCTACGAGCAGTACTTC. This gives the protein CASSPGDTYEQYF.

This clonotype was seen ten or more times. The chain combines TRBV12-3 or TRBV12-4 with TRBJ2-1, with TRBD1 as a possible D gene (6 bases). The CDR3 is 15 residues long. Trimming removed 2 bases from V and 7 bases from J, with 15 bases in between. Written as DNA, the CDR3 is TGTGCCAGCAGTTTATTGTGGGGGCTAGGGAATGAGCAGTTCTTC. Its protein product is CASSLLWGLGNEQFF.